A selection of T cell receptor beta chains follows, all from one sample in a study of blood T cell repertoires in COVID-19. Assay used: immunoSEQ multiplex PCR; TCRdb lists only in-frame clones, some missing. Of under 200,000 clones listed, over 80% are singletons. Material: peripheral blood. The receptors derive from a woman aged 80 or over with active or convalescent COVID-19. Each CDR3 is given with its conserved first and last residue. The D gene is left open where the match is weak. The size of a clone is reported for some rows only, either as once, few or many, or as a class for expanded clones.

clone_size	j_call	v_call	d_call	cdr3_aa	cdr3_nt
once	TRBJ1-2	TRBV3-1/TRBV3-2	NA	CASSQDRGGENYGYTF	TGTGCCAGCAGCCAAGATCGCGGAGGAGAAAACTATGGCTACACCTTC
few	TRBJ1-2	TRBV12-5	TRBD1	CASGTGQGAYGYTF	TGTGCTAGTGGCACGGGACAGGGGGCCTATGGCTACACCTTC
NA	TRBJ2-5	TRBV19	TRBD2	CASSRLAGGQETQYF	TGTGCCAGTAGTCGACTAGCGGGGGGCCAAGAGACCCAGTACTTC
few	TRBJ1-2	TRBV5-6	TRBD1	CASSQADRAYGYTF	TGTGCCAGCAGTCAGGCGGACAGGGCCTATGGCTACACCTTC
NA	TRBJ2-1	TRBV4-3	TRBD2	CASSQDGGGGSYNEQFF	TGCGCCAGCAGCCAAGATGGCGGGGGGGGCTCCTACAATGAGCAGTTCTTC
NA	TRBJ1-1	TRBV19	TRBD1	CASIQQGANTEAFF	TGTGCCAGTATACAACAGGGGGCTAACACTGAAGCTTTCTTT
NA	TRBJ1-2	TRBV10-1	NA	CASTLKRGGMDYGYTF	TGCGCCAGCACCCTCAAAAGGGGGGGCATGGACTATGGCTACACCTTC
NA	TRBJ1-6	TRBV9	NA	CASSTGPNSPLHF	TGTGCCAGCAGCACAGGACCCAATTCACCCCTCCACTTT
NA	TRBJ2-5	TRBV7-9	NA	CASSPPVRETQYF	TGTGCCAGCAGCCCCCCGGTCCGTGAGACCCAGTACTTC
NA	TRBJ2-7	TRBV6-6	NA	CASSYSRGRGSEQYF	TGTGCCAGCAGTTACTCGAGGGGCAGGGGTAGCGAGCAGTACTTC
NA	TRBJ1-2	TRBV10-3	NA	CAISNSIDGQSGYGYTF	TGTGCCATCAGCAATTCCATAGACGGGCAAAGCGGATATGGCTACACCTTC
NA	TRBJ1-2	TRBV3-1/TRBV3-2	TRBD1	CASSQAPRGSDYTF	TGTGCCAGCAGCCAAGCGCCCAGGGGGTCTGACTACACCTTC
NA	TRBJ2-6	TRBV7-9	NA	CASRGSQGSGANVLTF	TGTGCCAGCAGGGGCAGTCAGGGCTCTGGGGCCAACGTCCTGACTTTC
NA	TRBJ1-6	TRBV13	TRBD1	CASSLGSGQGNSPLHF	TGTGCCAGCAGCTTAGGCTCGGGACAGGGAAATTCACCCCTCCACTTT
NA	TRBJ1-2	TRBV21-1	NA	CASSMTGGASGGYTF	TGTGCCAGCAGCATGACAGGGGGCGCGTCTGGTGGCTACACCTTC
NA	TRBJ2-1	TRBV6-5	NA	CASSYTGGAMNEQFF	TGTGCCAGCAGTTACACTGGGGGGGCGATGAATGAGCAGTTCTTC
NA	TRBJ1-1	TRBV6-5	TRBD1	CASSYSQTGATEAFF	TGTGCCAGCAGTTACTCCCAGACAGGGGCCACTGAAGCTTTCTTT
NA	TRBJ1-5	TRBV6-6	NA	CASSSQGSGQPQHF	TGTGCCAGCAGTTCTCAGGGGTCTGGTCAGCCCCAGCATTTT
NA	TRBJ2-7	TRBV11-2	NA	CASSFRPLYEQYF	TGTGCCAGCAGCTTCCGCCCACTTTACGAGCAGTACTTC
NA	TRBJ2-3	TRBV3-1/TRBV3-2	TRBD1	CASSQWDRDRTDTQYF	TGTGCCAGCAGCCAGTGGGACAGGGACCGCACAGATACGCAGTATTTT
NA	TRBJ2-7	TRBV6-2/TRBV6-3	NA	CASSDQGSRTSYEQYF	TGTGCCAGCAGTGACCAGGGTTCCCGAACATCCTACGAGCAGTACTTC
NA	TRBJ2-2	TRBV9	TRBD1	CASAGGAGTGELFF	TGTGCCAGCGCAGGGGGCGCGGGGACCGGGGAGCTGTTTTTT
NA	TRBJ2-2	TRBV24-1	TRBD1	CATSVAGTGVGTGELFF	TGTGCCACCAGTGTTGCCGGGACAGGGGTTGGCACCGGGGAGCTGTTTTTT
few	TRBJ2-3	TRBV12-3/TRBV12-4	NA	CASSFSDTQYF	TGTGCCAGCAGTTTTTCGGATACGCAGTATTTT
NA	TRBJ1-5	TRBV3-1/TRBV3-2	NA	CASSQEQGPYNQPQHF	TGTGCCAGCAGCCAAGAACAGGGTCCCTACAATCAGCCCCAGCATTTT
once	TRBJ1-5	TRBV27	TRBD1	CASSLSGQGANQPQHF	TGTGCCAGCAGTTTATCAGGACAGGGGGCGAATCAGCCCCAGCATTTT
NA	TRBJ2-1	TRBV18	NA	CASSPRASKGGRSYNEQFF	TGTGCCAGCTCACCACGCGCGTCCAAAGGGGGAAGGTCCTACAATGAGCAGTTCTTC
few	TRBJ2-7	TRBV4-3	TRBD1	CASSHLSTGETYEQYF	TGCGCCAGCAGCCACCTCTCGACAGGGGAAACCTACGAGCAGTACTTC
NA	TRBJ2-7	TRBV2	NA	CASITGPSSYEQYF	TGTGCCAGCATTACAGGGCCCAGCTCCTACGAGCAGTACTTC
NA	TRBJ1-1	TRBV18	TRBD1	CASSTGGANTEAFF	TGTGCCAGTTCAACAGGGGGCGCGAACACTGAAGCTTTCTTT